A single sample gave rise to the 21 T cell receptor beta chains below, sequenced in a study of CD8 T cells in ankylosing spondylitis. Using its own MiXCR run on the 5' RACE reads, TCRdb lists one record per CDR3 protein. The sample lists 100,000 or so distinct CDR3 sequences, approximately 25% occurring once. The sequenced sample was synovial fluid, either unsorted or a sorted T cell fraction (not recorded which). These receptors were taken from a male donor with ankylosing spondylitis.

The CDR3 sequence: CASSLALSYEQYV. In nucleotides, the CDR3 is TGTGCCAGCAGCCTAGCTCTTTCCTACGAGCAGTACGTC. The chain couples TRBV7-9 to TRBJ2-7; tentatively, D is TRBD2 (5 bases). In germline, CDR1 is SEHNR, CDR2 FQNEAQ (reference sequence). CDR3 length equals 13 residues.

The chain couples TRBV12-3 or TRBV12-4 to TRBJ2-1; 14 bases are shared with TRBD2. The CDR3 runs to 15 residues. The V segment lost 5 bases and the J segment 7 bases; nucleotides outside the gene matches: 4. The CDR3 bases are TGTGCCAGCAGTCCGGGGACTAGCGGGAGTAATGAGCAGTTCTTC. As protein: CASSPGTSGSNEQFF.

The CDR3, as DNA: TGTGCCAGCAGCTCGACCGGGACTAGCGGCTACGAGCAGTACTTC. Translated, it gives CASSSTGTSGYEQYF. V and J are TRBV11-1 and TRBJ2-7; 11 bases match TRBD2. Trimming took 4 bases from V and 3 from J; bases not matched to a gene: 5. Germline V gene data show CDR1 as SGHAT and CDR2 as FQDESV (reference sequence). CDR3 size: 15 residues.

The rearrangement joins TRBV20-1 to TRBJ2-1; D is uncertain. The CDR3 has 13 amino acids. The V gene lost 1 base and the J gene lost 4 bases, with 8 bases spanning the gap. Germline CDR1 reads DFQATT; CDR2 reads SNEGSKA (reference sequence). The CDR3 nucleotides are TGCAGTGCTAGAGCCTCCCTGTACAATGAGCAGTTCTTC. As protein: CSARASLYNEQFF.

CDR3 region: CASSPLTGVGEKLFF. The CDR3 bases are TGTGCCAGCTCACCACTGACAGGGGTAGGGGAAAAACTGTTTTTT. The gene calls are TRBV18 and TRBJ1-4, with 8 nucleotides matching TRBD1. CDR3 length equals 15 residues. Trimming cost V 1 base and J 8 bases; bases outside gene matches: 6. Germline values: CDR1 KGHSH, CDR2 LQKENI.

The chain links TRBV20-1 to TRBJ1-5; possibly TRBD1 for D (5 bases). The CDR3 covers 13 residues. Germline CDR1 reads DFQATT; CDR2 reads SNEGSKA (reference sequence). Trimming removed 6 bases at V and 4 bases at J, with 13 bases between. The CDR3 loop reads CSAPRGANQPQHF. In nucleotides, the CDR3 is TGCAGTGCACCCAGAGGGGCGAATCAGCCCCAGCATTTT.

The rearrangement joins TRBV5-1 to TRBJ2-7, with TRBD1 matching over 10 bases. The V and J ends lost 3 bases and 9 bases, in that order; junction bases with no gene match: 9. Germline loops: CDR1 SGHRS, CDR2 YFSETQ. The CDR3 totals 14 residues. This CDR3 is CASSSGTGDLGQYV. For the CDR3, the DNA is TGCGCCAGCAGCTCCGGGACAGGGGACCTCGGGCAGTACGTC.

This clonotype was recorded a few times. The chain uses TRBV20-1 and TRBJ2-7; D unresolved. Germline V gene lookup returns CDR1 DFQATT and CDR2 SNEGSKA (reference sequence). The CDR3 runs 15 residues. V lost 3 bases and J 2 bases, leaving 17 bases between the germline ends. CDR3 coding DNA: TGCAGTGCTAGGACCGCCGTGGTGGGAACCTACGAGCAGTACTTC. Amino acids: CSARTAVVGTYEQYF.

At least ten counts were recorded for this clonotype. The chain carries TRBV15 and TRBJ2-1; possible D gene TRBD1, 5 bases. Looked up from germline, CDR1 is LNHNV and CDR2 is YYDKDF (reference sequence). The CDR3 runs 15 residues. V was pared by 3 bases and J by 0 bases, with 9 bases between. The CDR3 nucleotides are TGTGCCACCAGCAGCGACAGTCGCTCCTACAATGAGCAGTTCTTC. It specifies CATSSDSRSYNEQFF.

This clonotype occurred a few times. The chain carries TRBV9 and TRBJ2-4; D is unclear. The CDR3 covers 14 residues. The V end lost 4 bases, the J end lost 0 bases, and 8 bases lay between the germline ends. Germline V gives CDR1 SGDLS, CDR2 YYNGEE. The CDR3 is CASSLGLAKNIQYF. CDR3 sequence (DNA): TGTGCCAGCAGCTTAGGGTTAGCCAAAAACATTCAGTACTTC.

This clonotype was seen only a few times. The rearrangement links TRBV4-2 to TRBJ2-5, with 11 bases fitting TRBD2. Germline CDR1 reads LGHNA; CDR2 reads YNFKEQ. This CDR3 comprises 16 residues. The V segment lost 1 base and the J segment 3 bases; nucleotides outside the gene matches: 4. CDR3: CASSQGYSGREETQYF. The CDR3 DNA follows: TGTGCCAGCAGCCAAGGTTATAGCGGGAGGGAAGAGACCCAGTACTTC.

The chain joins TRBV9 to TRBJ2-5; D perhaps matches TRBD1 (6 bases). Germline CDR1 is SGDLS and CDR2 is YYNGEE. The germline V and J ends were trimmed by 4 bases and 5 bases, with 15 bases remaining between them. The CDR3 has 14 residues. The CDR3 protein is CASSLQGRGETQYF. The CDR3 region has the DNA TGTGCCAGCAGCCTACAGGGCCGAGGGGAGACCCAGTACTTC.

The chain joins TRBV12-3 or TRBV12-4 to TRBJ1-4; 10 positions agree with TRBD1. The CDR3 extends over 15 amino acids. After removal of 5 bases from V and 6 bases from J, the junction contained 6 bases not matched to a gene. This CDR3 reads CASSLLGTGDEKLFF. In DNA, the CDR3 is TGTGCCAGCAGTCTCCTCGGGACAGGGGATGAAAAACTGTTTTTT.

This clonotype was found a few times. The chain uses TRBV5-1 and TRBJ2-7; 7 bases map to TRBD1. The junction had 6 bases not matched to a gene; V was cut back by 0 bases and J by 3 bases. CDR3 length equals 15 residues. Germline V CDR1 and CDR2: SGHRS, YFSETQ. The CDR3 DNA reads TGCGCCAGCAGCTTGGCCACAGGGGAACGCTACGAGCAGTACTTC. Its translation: CASSLATGERYEQYF.

This clonotype was counted only a few times. The chain uses TRBV7-2 and TRBJ2-7; D remains unclear. CDR1 SGHTA and CDR2 FQGNSA come from the germline V gene. The CDR3 totals 13 residues. Trimming left V 1 base short and J 5 bases short, with 9 bases between. CDR3 in amino acids: CASSLEAENEQYF. The CDR3 coding sequence is TGTGCCAGCAGCTTAGAGGCCGAGAACGAGCAGTACTTC.

This chain links TRBV7-9 with TRBJ2-2, with unresolved D. Germline V gives CDR1 SEHNR, CDR2 FQNEAQ (reference sequence). The CDR3 covers 12 residues. The V end lost 5 bases, the J end lost 7 bases, and 8 bases lay between the germline ends. For the CDR3, the DNA is TGTGCCAGCAGCGTAGAGAACGGGGAGCTGTTTTTT. Encoded protein: CASSVENGELFF.

The chain combines TRBV24-1 with TRBJ2-1; no definite D call. The CDR3 loop spans 15 amino acids. Per the germline V gene, CDR1 is KGHDR and CDR2 is SFDVKD. Trimming removed 1 base at V and 6 bases at J, with 12 bases between. In DNA form, the CDR3 reads TGTGCCACCAGTGATTTAAAGCCCTTGGGCAATGAGCAGTTCTTC. Translation gives CATSDLKPLGNEQFF.

The sample holds one count of this clonotype. The chain employs TRBV6-5 and TRBJ2-3; unclear D gene. The germline V and J ends were trimmed by 0 bases and 5 bases, with 6 bases remaining between them. Germline V gene sequence: CDR1 MNHEY, CDR2 SVGAGI. The length of the CDR3 is 13 residues. CDR3 protein: CASSYSGRDTQYF. CDR3 sequence (DNA): TGTGCCAGCAGTTACTCGGGTCGAGATACGCAGTATTTT.

This clonotype was seen a handful of times. The V call is TRBV5-1, the J call TRBJ1-1; the match to TRBD1 covers 11 bases. Germline V gene sequence: CDR1 SGHRS, CDR2 YFSETQ. The V and J ends lost 4 bases and 12 bases, in that order; junction bases with no gene match: 5. The CDR3 totals 12 residues. CDR3 coding DNA: TGCGCCAGCAGCGACGGACAGGGGGCAACTTTCTTT. This encodes CASSDGQGATFF.

The sample holds a few counts of this clonotype. The chain recombines TRBV27 with TRBJ1-2; TRBD1 is a possible D gene (6 bases). The V gene lost 0 bases and the J gene lost 4 bases, with 15 bases spanning the gap. The V gene's germline CDR1 is MNHEY and CDR2 SMNVEV (reference sequence). This CDR3 is 16 amino acids long. The CDR3 region has the DNA TGTGCCAGCAGTTTATCCCCAGGGGCCACCTTCTATGGCTACACCTTC. It encodes CASSLSPGATFYGYTF.

Sample share makes this clonotype medium-sized. This chain links TRBV13 with TRBJ2-7; 8 positions match TRBD2. The length of the CDR3 is 14 residues. V shed 1 base and J 6 bases; nucleotides not matched to a gene: 5. Germline lookup yields CDR1 PRHDT and CDR2 FYEKMQ (reference sequence). CDR3 amino acids: CASSLEGLGPEQYF. The CDR3 region has the DNA TGTGCCAGCAGCTTAGAGGGACTAGGCCCCGAGCAGTACTTC.